A selection of T cell receptor beta chains follows, all from one sample in a study of blood T cell repertoires in COVID-19. TCRdb's copy holds only in-frame clones and misses some; the assay was immunoSEQ multiplex PCR. The data hold more than 300,000 clones, with more than 70% observed a single time. The sequencing input was peripheral blood. These receptors were obtained from a man aged 18 to 29 who had recovered from COVID-19. Each CDR3 is given with its conserved first and last residue. D genes are given only for firm matches. A clone size is listed for some rows: how often the clone was seen (once, few, many), or a class if it is expanded.

length: 16; V: TRBV6-1; size: .; D: .; J: TRBJ1-3; DNA: TGTGCCAGCAGTGAAGCGCCGAGGGGGTTTGGAAACACCATATATTTT; CDR3: CASSEAPRGFGNTIYF
length: 16; V: TRBV6-1; size: .; D: TRBD1; J: TRBJ1-5; DNA: TGTGCCAGCAGTGAATACGGGACAGGGGGTGACCAGCCCCAGCATTTT; CDR3: CASSEYGTGGDQPQHF
length: 14; V: TRBV27; size: .; D: .; J: TRBJ1-4; DNA: TGTGCCAGCAGCTCTGACAGTATCGGGGAAAAACTGTTTTTT; CDR3: CASSSDSIGEKLFF
length: 15; V: TRBV3-1/TRBV3-2; size: .; D: TRBD1; J: TRBJ1-4; DNA: TGTGCCAGCAGCCAAGAGGGACAGGGAGGTGAAAAACTGTTTTTT; CDR3: CASSQEGQGGEKLFF
length: 15; V: TRBV4-3; size: .; D: .; J: TRBJ1-1; DNA: TGCGCCAGCAGCCAAAATGGACAGATGAACACTGAAGCTTTCTTT; CDR3: CASSQNGQMNTEAFF
length: 14; V: TRBV2; size: .; D: TRBD2; J: TRBJ2-1; DNA: TGTGCCAGCAGTGTAGCGTCCCAAGCGGGACAGCAGTTCTTC; CDR3: CASSVASQAGQQFF
length: 15; V: TRBV18; size: .; D: .; J: TRBJ2-5; DNA: TGTGCCAGCTCACCTTCCCAGGGGCATTCGGAGACCCAGTACTTC; CDR3: CASSPSQGHSETQYF
length: 16; V: TRBV7-9; size: once; D: TRBD1; J: TRBJ2-7; DNA: TGTGCCAGCAGCTTAGCGCTGGGACAGGGGGCGTTGGAGCAGTACTTC; CDR3: CASSLALGQGALEQYF
length: 11; V: TRBV6-2/TRBV6-3; size: .; D: .; J: TRBJ2-4; DNA: TGTGCCAGCAGTACCGGGACTGGTCCGTACTTC; CDR3: CASSTGTGPYF
length: 11; V: TRBV7-9; size: .; D: TRBD1; J: TRBJ1-1; DNA: TGTGCCAGCAGCTTAAGACAGGGCCCTTTCTTT; CDR3: CASSLRQGPFF
length: 12; V: TRBV11-2; size: .; D: .; J: TRBJ1-2; DNA: TGTGCCAGCAGCTTAGGAGGGTATGGCTACACCTTC; CDR3: CASSLGGYGYTF
length: 14; V: TRBV5-1; size: .; D: .; J: TRBJ2-7; DNA: TGCGCCAGCAGCCTGGGGGACACTATTCACGAGCAGTACTTC; CDR3: CASSLGDTIHEQYF
length: 15; V: TRBV20-1; size: .; D: .; J: TRBJ2-7; DNA: TGCAGTGCTAGTTTTAGAGGGGGTTCCTCCTACGAGCAGTACTTC; CDR3: CSASFRGGSSYEQYF
length: 15; V: TRBV19; size: .; D: TRBD1; J: TRBJ2-7; DNA: TGTGCCAGTAGGGCAGGGGGCGCGGGGTCCTACGAGCAGTACTTC; CDR3: CASRAGGAGSYEQYF
length: 16; V: TRBV6-2/TRBV6-3; size: .; D: .; J: TRBJ2-2; DNA: TGTGCCAGCAGTTACGGGGGCAGGGGAGTCACCGGGGAGCTGTTTTTT; CDR3: CASSYGGRGVTGELFF
length: 13; V: TRBV24-1; size: .; D: TRBD1; J: TRBJ2-1; DNA: TGTGCCACCAGTGACTTAGGGGGCCATGAGCAGTTCTTC; CDR3: CATSDLGGHEQFF
length: 15; V: TRBV29-1; size: .; D: .; J: TRBJ2-1; DNA: TGCAGCGGGGTACCCCAACTTTCAGGAGGTGATGAGCAGTTCTTC; CDR3: CSGVPQLSGGDEQFF
length: 15; V: TRBV6-5; size: .; D: .; J: TRBJ2-1; DNA: TGTGCCAGCAGTTACTCGTGGACTCGTGACAATGAGCAGTTCTTC; CDR3: CASSYSWTRDNEQFF
length: 17; V: TRBV23-1; size: .; D: .; J: TRBJ2-7; DNA: TGCGCCAGCAGTCAATCACGCCCCGGGACAAGCTACTACGAGCAGTACTTC; CDR3: CASSQSRPGTSYYEQYF
length: 15; V: TRBV19; size: few; D: .; J: TRBJ2-1; DNA: TGTGCCAGTAGTCCGCAGGGCCCACGTTACAATGAGCAGTTCTTC; CDR3: CASSPQGPRYNEQFF
length: 14; V: TRBV6-4; size: .; D: .; J: TRBJ2-2; DNA: TGTGCCAGCTCCGAGGAGGGGGCAAACGGGGAGCTGTTTTTT; CDR3: CASSEEGANGELFF
length: 14; V: TRBV3-1/TRBV3-2; size: .; D: .; J: TRBJ1-1; DNA: TGTGCCAGCAGCCAAGATATCGGTCGAGCTGAAGCTTTCTTT; CDR3: CASSQDIGRAEAFF
length: 18; V: TRBV5-1; size: .; D: TRBD2; J: TRBJ2-5; DNA: TGCGCCAGCAGCTCGGGGACCGGGACTAGCGGGGCTTCAGAGACCCAGTACTTC; CDR3: CASSSGTGTSGASETQYF
length: 11; V: TRBV13; size: .; D: .; J: TRBJ2-1; DNA: TGTGCCAGCAGCCAGGACTATGAGCAGTTCTTC; CDR3: CASSQDYEQFF
length: 14; V: TRBV7-2; size: .; D: TRBD2; J: TRBJ2-5; DNA: TGTGCCAGCAGCTTATGGGGGGGACGAGAGACCCAGTACTTC; CDR3: CASSLWGGRETQYF
length: 14; V: TRBV9; size: .; D: TRBD2; J: TRBJ2-4; DNA: TGTGCCAGCAGCGTTAGCGGGGGGGCAGACATTCAGTACTTC; CDR3: CASSVSGGADIQYF
length: 12; V: TRBV14; size: .; D: .; J: TRBJ2-7; DNA: TGTGCCAGCAGCCAAGACAGGCGCGAGCAGTACTTC; CDR3: CASSQDRREQYF
length: 13; V: TRBV27; size: .; D: .; J: TRBJ2-7; DNA: TGTGCCAGCAGTCCCCAACAGGGAGACGAGCAGTACTTC; CDR3: CASSPQQGDEQYF